This T cell receptor (beta chain) was identified in a study of OX40 agonist ivuxolimab in advanced cancers. Trimming removed 6 bases from V and 5 bases from J; junction bases left unmatched: 10. Germline V gene lookup returns CDR1 MNHNY and CDR2 SVGAGI (reference sequence). The CDR3 runs to 16 residues. Sequencing was performed with immunoSEQ multiplex PCR; in TCRdb, only in-frame clones are kept and a portion is missing. The table shows roughly 71,000 clones, with around 73% occurring only once. The V call is TRBV6-6, the J call TRBJ1-4; 9 nucleotides agree with TRBD1. The sequenced sample was CD4+ or CD8+ T cells sorted from blood, obtained in a trial of the OX40 agonist ivuxolimab. The source of this sequence is an adult with an advanced solid tumor such as melanoma, head and neck, liver or kidney cancer. The CDR3 loop reads CASREGQGLWNEKLFF. The CDR3 nucleotides are TGTGCCAGCAGGGAGGGACAGGGTTTATGGAATGAAAAACTGTTTTTT.